This T cell receptor (beta chain) is from a study of cytomegalovirus exposure and HLA in healthy donors. Study-level background: In a previous analysis, about 100 million unique TCR beta sequences were found from 150 million to 200 million T cells. Of all 400 or so donors who were genotyped, around 79% belonged to the Caucasian-associated ancestry cluster.

Study conclusions and caveats: Upon later analysis, HLA-associated TCR beta chains proved more clonally expanded than other, equally common chains.

This PCR relied on a set of 60 Vbeta primers and 13 Jbeta primers. Assay used: immunoSEQ multiplex PCR; TCRdb lists only in-frame clones, some missing. Of about 130,000 clones detected, 75% to 80% appear once; the ten largest clones hold around 1%. Only a few counts were recorded for this clone. Its antigen is still unknown. Input material: PBMCs. The source is a male donor in good health and CMV-seronegative.

The CDR3 loop reads CASMGHSPNTEAFF. Written as DNA, the CDR3 is TGTGCCAGCATGGGGCATTCGCCTAACACTGAAGCTTTCTTT. This sequence joins TRBV27 and TRBJ1-1; D may be TRBD1 (5 bases). Per the germline V gene, CDR1 is MNHEY and CDR2 is SMNVEV (reference sequence). Trimming removed 7 bases at V and 2 bases at J, with 14 bases between. This CDR3 has 14 residues.